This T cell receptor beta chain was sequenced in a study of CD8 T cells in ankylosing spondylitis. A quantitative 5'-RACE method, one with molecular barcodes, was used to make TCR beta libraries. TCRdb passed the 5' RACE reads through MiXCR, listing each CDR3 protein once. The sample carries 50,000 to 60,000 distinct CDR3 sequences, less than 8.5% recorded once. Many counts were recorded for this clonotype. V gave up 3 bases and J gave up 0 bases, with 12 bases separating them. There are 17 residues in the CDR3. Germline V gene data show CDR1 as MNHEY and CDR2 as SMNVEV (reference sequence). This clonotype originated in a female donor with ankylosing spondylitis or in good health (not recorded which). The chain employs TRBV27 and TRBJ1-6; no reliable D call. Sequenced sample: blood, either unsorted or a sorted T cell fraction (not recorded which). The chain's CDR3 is CASSFLGPSSYNSPLHF. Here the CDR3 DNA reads TGTGCCAGCAGTTTTCTCGGCCCTAGCTCCTATAATTCACCCCTCCACTTT.